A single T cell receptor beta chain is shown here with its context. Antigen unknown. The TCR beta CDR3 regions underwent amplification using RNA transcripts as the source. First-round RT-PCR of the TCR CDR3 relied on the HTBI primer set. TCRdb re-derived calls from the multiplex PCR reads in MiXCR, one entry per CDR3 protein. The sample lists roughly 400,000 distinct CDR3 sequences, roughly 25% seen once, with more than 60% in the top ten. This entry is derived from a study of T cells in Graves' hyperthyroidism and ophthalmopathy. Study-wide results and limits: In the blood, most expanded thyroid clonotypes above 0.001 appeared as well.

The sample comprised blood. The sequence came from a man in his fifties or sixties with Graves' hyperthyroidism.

As DNA, the CDR3 is TGTGCCAGCAGCTTGGTCACGGTCTCCTACGAGCAGTACTTC. This translates into CASSLVTVSYEQYF. This chain joins TRBV7-9 and TRBJ2-7; D is undetermined. The ends were cut back, 3 bases at V and 0 bases at J, with 9 bases in the middle. CDR1 SEHNR and CDR2 FQNEAQ come from the germline V gene (reference sequence). The CDR3 has 14 amino acids.